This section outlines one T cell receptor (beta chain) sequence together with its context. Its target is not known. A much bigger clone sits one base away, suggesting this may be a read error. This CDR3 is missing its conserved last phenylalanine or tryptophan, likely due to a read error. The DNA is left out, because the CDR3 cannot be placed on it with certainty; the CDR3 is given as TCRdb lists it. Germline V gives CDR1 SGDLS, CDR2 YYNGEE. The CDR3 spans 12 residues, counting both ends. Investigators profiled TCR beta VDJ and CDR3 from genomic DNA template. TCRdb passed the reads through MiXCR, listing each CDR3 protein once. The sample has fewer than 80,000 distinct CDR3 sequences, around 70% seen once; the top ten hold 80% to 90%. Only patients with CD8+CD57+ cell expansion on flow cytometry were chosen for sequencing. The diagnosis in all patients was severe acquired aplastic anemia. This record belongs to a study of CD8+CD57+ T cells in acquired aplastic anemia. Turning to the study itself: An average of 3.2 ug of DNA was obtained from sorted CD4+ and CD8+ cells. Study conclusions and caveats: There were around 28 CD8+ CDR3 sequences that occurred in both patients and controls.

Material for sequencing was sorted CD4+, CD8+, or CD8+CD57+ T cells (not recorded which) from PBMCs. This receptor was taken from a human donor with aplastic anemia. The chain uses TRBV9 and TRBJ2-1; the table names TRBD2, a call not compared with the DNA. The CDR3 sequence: CASSSGTSEPFL.